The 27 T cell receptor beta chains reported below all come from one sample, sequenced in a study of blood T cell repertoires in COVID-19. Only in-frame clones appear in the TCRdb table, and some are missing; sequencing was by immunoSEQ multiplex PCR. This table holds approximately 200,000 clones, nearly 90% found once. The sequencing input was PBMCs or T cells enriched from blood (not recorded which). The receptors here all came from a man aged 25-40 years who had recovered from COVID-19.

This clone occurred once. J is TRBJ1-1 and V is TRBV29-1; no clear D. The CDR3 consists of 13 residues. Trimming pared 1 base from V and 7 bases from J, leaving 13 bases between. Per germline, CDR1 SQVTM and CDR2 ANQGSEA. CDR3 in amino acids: CSVEGQASSEAFF. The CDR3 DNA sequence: TGCAGCGTTGAAGGGCAGGCCTCGAGTGAAGCTTTCTTT. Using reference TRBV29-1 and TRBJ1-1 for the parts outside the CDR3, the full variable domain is SAVISQKPSRDICQRGTSLTIQCQVDSQVTMMFWYRQQPGQSLTLIATANQGSEATYESGFVIDKFPISRPNLTFSTLTVSNMSPEDSSIYLCSVEGQASSEAFFGQGTRLTVV.

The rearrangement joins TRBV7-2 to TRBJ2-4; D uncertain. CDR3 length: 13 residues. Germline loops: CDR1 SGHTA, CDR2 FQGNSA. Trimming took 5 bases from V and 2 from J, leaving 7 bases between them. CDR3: CASSPPSKNIQYF. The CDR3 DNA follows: TGTGCCAGCAGCCCTCCGTCCAAAAACATTCAGTACTTC.

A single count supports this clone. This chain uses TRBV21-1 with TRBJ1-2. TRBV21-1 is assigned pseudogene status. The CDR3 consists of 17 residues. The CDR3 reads CASSRVSPEVINYGYTF. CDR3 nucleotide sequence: TGTGCCAGCAGCAGAGTCTCTCCGGAGGTAATAAACTATGGCTACACCTTC.

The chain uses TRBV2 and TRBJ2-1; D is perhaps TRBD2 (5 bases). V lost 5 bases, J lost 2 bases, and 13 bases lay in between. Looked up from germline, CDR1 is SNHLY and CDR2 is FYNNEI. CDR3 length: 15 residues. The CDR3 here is CASSSVSATYNEQFF. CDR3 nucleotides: TGTGCCAGCAGTTCGGTTAGCGCAACCTACAATGAGCAGTTCTTC.

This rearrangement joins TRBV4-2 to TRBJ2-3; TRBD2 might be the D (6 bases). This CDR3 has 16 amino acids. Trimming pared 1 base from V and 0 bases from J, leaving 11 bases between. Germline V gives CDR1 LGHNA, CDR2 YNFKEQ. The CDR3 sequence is CASSQAGDSSTDTQYF. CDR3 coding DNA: TGTGCCAGCAGCCAAGCGGGAGATTCGAGCACAGATACGCAGTATTTT.

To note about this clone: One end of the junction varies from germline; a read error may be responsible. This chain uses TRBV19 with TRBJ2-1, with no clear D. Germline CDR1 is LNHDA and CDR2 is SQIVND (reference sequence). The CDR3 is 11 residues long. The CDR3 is CASMRGLGWVF. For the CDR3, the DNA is TGTGCCAGTATGAGAGGCCTCGGCTGGGTCTTC. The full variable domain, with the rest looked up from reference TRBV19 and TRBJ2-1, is DGGITQSPKYLFRKEGQNVTLSCEQNLNHDAMYWYRQDPGQGLRLIYYSQIVNDFQKGDIAEGYSVSREKKESFPLTVTSAQKNPTAFYLCASMRGLGWVFGPGTRLTVL.

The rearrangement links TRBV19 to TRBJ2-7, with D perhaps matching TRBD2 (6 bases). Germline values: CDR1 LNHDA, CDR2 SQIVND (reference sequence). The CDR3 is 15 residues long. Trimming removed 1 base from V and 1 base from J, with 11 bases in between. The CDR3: CASSIGFGGSYEQYF. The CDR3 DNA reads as TGTGCCAGTAGTATAGGTTTTGGGGGGTCCTACGAGCAGTACTTC.

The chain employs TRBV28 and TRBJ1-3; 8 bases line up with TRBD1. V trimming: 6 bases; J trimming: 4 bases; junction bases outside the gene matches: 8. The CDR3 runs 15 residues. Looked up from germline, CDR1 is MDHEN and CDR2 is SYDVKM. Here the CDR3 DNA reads TGTGCCAGCAGCAACGACAGGGGTATAGGAAACACCATATATTTT. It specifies CASSNDRGIGNTIYF.

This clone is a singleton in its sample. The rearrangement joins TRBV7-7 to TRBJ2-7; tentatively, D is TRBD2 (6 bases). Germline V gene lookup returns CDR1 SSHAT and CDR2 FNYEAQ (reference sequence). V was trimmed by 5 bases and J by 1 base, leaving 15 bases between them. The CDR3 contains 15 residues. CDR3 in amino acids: CASSLFGGASYEQYF. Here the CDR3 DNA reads TGTGCCAGCAGCCTGTTTGGCGGGGCTTCCTACGAGCAGTACTTC.

CDR3 region: CAWSQQDNEQFF. DNA of the CDR3: TGTGCCTGGTCACAACAGGACAATGAGCAGTTCTTC. The chain recombines TRBV30 with TRBJ2-1, with a tentative D call TRBD1 (5 bases). Germline V gene sequence: CDR1 GTSNPN, CDR2 SVGIG (reference sequence). V was cut by 5 bases and J by 5 bases, with 10 bases left in between. The CDR3 length is 12 residues.

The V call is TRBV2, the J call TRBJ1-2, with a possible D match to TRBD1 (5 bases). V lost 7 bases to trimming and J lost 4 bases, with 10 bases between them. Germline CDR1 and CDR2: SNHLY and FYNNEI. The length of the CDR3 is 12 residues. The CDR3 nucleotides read TGTGCCAGCACAGCGGGGCTCTATGGCTACACCTTC. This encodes CASTAGLYGYTF.

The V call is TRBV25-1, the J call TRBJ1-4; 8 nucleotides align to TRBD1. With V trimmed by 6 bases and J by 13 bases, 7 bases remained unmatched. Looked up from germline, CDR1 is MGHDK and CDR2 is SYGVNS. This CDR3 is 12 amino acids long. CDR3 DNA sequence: TGTGCCAGCAGCAACCGACAGGGGAGACTGTTTTTT. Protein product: CASSNRQGRLFF.

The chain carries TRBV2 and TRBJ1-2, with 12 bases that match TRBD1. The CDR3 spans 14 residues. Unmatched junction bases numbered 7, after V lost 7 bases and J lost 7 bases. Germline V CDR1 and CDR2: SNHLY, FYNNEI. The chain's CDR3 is CASTGTGGSGGYTF. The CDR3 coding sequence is TGTGCCAGCACCGGGACAGGGGGCTCAGGTGGCTACACCTTC.

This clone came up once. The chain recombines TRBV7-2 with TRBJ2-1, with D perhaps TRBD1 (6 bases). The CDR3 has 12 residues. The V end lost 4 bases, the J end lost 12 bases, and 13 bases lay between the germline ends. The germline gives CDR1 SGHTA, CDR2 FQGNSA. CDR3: CASSYQQGGQFF. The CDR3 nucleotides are TGTGCCAGCAGCTACCAACAGGGTGGGCAGTTCTTC. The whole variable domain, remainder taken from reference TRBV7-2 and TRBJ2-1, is GAGVSQSPSNKVTEKGKDVELRCDPISGHTALYWYRQSLGQGLEFLIYFQGNSAPDKSGLPSDRFSAERTGGSVSTLTIQRTQQEDSAVYLCASSYQQGGQFFGPGTRLTVL.

The CDR3 loop is CASRLDFSYNEQFF. CDR3 DNA sequence: TGCGCCAGCAGGTTAGACTTCTCCTACAATGAGCAGTTCTTC. V and J are TRBV5-1 and TRBJ2-1; no reliable D call. The CDR3 has 14 amino acids. Germline values: CDR1 SGHRS, CDR2 YFSETQ. Trimming shortened V by 5 bases and J by 0 bases, and 9 bases separated the two germline ends.

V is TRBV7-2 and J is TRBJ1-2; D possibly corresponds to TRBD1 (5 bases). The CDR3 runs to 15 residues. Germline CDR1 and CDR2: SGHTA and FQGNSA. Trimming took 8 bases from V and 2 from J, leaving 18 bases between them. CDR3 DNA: TGTGCCAGCGGAAAAAGCGGGGCAGGGAACTATGGCTACACCTTC. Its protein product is CASGKSGAGNYGYTF. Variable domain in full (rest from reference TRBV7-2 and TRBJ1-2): GAGVSQSPSNKVTEKGKDVELRCDPISGHTALYWYRQSLGQGLEFLIYFQGNSAPDKSGLPSDRFSAERTGGSVSTLTIQRTQQEDSAVYLCASGKSGAGNYGYTFGSGTRLTVV.

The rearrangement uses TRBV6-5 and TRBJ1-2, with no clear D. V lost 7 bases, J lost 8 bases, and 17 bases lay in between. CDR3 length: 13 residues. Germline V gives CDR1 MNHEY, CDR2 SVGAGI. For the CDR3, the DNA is TGTGCCAGCAAACCGACCGGGCGGGGAGGCTACACCTTC. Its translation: CASKPTGRGGYTF.

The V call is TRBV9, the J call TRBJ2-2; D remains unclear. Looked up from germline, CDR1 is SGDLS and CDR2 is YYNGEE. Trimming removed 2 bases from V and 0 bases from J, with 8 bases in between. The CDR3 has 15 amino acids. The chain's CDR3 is CASSVDNPNTGELFF. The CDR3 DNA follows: TGTGCCAGCAGCGTCGACAATCCGAACACCGGGGAGCTGTTTTTT.

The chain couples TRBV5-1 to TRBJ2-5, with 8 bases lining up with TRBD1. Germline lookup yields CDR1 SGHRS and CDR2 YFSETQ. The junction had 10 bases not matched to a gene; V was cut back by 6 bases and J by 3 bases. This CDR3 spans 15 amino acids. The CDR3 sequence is CASTKETGAEETQYF. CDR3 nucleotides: TGCGCCAGCACGAAAGAGACAGGGGCCGAAGAGACCCAGTACTTC.

The DNA of the CDR3 is TGTGCCAGCAGCTTAGTGTTGACGGCAGACACCCCTCGCGGCTACACCTTC. This gives the protein CASSLVLTADTPRGYTF. V gene TRBV7-2 combines with J gene TRBJ1-2, with unresolved D. Per the germline V gene, CDR1 is SGHTA and CDR2 is FQGNSA. V gave up 1 base and J gave up 8 bases, with 23 bases separating them. The CDR3 runs 17 residues.

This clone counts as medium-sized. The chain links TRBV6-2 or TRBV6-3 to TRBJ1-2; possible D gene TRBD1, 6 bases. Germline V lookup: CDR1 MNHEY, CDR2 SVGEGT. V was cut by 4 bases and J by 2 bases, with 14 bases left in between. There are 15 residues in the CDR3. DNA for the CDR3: TGTGCCAGCAGTTCTTTCCGGGACAACAACTATGGCTACACCTTC. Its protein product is CASSSFRDNNYGYTF.

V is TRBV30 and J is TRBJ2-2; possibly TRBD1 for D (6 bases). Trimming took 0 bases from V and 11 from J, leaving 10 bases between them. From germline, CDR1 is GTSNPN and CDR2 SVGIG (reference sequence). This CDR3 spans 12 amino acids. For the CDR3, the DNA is TGTGCCTGGAGTGTACAGGGCAGAGAGCTGTTTTTT. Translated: CAWSVQGRELFF.

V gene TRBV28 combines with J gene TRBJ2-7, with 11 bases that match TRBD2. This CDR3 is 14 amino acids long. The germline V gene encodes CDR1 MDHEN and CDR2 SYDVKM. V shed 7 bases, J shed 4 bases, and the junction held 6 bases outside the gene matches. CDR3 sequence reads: CASMTSGIPYEQYF. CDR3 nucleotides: TGTGCCAGCATGACTAGCGGGATCCCTTACGAGCAGTACTTC.

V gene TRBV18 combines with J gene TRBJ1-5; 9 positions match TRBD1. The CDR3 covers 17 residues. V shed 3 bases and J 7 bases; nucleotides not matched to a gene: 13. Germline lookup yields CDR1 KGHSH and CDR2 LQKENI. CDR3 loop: CASSPEGAGTGKQPQHF. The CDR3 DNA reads TGTGCCAGCTCACCGGAGGGGGCCGGGACAGGGAAACAGCCCCAGCATTTT.

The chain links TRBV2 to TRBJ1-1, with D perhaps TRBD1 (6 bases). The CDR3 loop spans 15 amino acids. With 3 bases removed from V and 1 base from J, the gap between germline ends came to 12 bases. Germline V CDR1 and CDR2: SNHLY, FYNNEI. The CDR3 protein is CASSENLGANTEAFF. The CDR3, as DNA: TGTGCCAGCAGTGAGAATCTGGGGGCGAACACTGAAGCTTTCTTT. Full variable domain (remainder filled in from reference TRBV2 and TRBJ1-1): EPEVTQTPSHQVTQMGQEVILRCVPISNHLYFYWYRQILGQKVEFLVSFYNNEISEKSEIFDDQFSVERPDGSNFTLKIRSTKLEDSAMYFCASSENLGANTEAFFGQGTRLTVV.

Here the CDR3 reads CSAGDSFYGYTF. The CDR3 DNA reads TGCAGCGCCGGGGACAGCTTTTATGGCTACACCTTC. The V and J genes are TRBV29-1 and TRBJ1-2; TRBD1 aligns across 7 bases. Germline CDR1 reads SQVTM; CDR2 reads ANQGSEA. The CDR3 runs 12 residues. After removal of 7 bases from V and 5 bases from J, the junction contained 7 bases not matched to a gene.

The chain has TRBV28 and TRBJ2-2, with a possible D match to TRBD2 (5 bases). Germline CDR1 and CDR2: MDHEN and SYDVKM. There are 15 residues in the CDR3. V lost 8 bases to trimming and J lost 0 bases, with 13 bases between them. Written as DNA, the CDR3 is TGTGCCAGCGCGGCGGGCGGCGCGAACACCGGGGAGCTGTTTTTT. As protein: CASAAGGANTGELFF.